Listed here are 25 T cell receptor beta chains from one sample, sequenced in a study of T cell responses to AZD1222 COVID-19 vaccine. Using immunoSEQ multiplex PCR, the repertoire was profiled, and TCRdb retains in-frame clones only, with some absent. This sample carries fewer than 250,000 clones, 85% to 95% of them seen once, and the ten largest clones take roughly 0.99%. The sequencing here drew on peripheral blood, taken on day 0 of MenACWY control vaccination. The source of these receptors is an adult in good health.

The rearrangement joins TRBV2 to TRBJ2-1, with 12 bases identical to TRBD2. Germline V gene lookup returns CDR1 SNHLY and CDR2 FYNNEI. J gave up 8 bases and V 10 bases, and 9 bases lay outside the gene matches. The CDR3 covers 14 residues. The CDR3 nucleotides read TGTGCCACCTCGACTAGCGGGGGAAGGGATGAGCAGTTCTTC. Amino acids: CATSTSGGRDEQFF.

The rearrangement joins TRBV30 to TRBJ1-6, with D perhaps TRBD1 (5 bases). V was shortened by 4 bases and J by 2 bases, with 15 bases between the two germline ends. Germline V CDR1 and CDR2: GTSNPN, SVGIG (reference sequence). There are 16 residues in the CDR3. CDR3 sequence reads: CAWKKSGDAYNSPLHF. The CDR3 region has the DNA TGTGCCTGGAAGAAGTCGGGGGACGCCTATAATTCACCCCTCCACTTT.

This clone appeared a single time. This rearrangement joins TRBV11-2 to TRBJ1-3; 7 bases are a match to TRBD1. This CDR3 is built from 16 residues. Germline V gene lookup returns CDR1 SGHAT and CDR2 FQNNGV. V dropped 6 bases and J dropped 2; count of bases not matched to a gene: 10. This CDR3 is CASRLDSTGPGNTIYF. The DNA for the CDR3 is TGTGCCAGCAGACTTGACTCGACAGGGCCTGGAAACACCATATATTTT.

This chain connects TRBV4-1 to TRBJ1-2; TRBD1 might be the D (5 bases). Germline V gene data show CDR1 as MGHRA and CDR2 as YSYEKL. V dropped 0 bases and J dropped 5 bases, with 16 bases sitting between them. The CDR3 spans 16 residues. The CDR3 DNA sequence: TGCGCCAGCAGCCAAGAGAAAGGGACGCGCCTATATGGCTACACCTTC. It codes for CASSQEKGTRLYGYTF.

The V and J genes are TRBV27 and TRBJ1-1; D perhaps matches TRBD1 (6 bases). Germline V lookup: CDR1 MNHEY, CDR2 SMNVEV (reference sequence). CDR3 length equals 15 residues. Trimming stripped 6 bases from V and 4 bases from J, with 18 bases between. This chain's CDR3 is CASRFLGGGSTEAFF. The CDR3 coding sequence is TGTGCCAGCAGATTCTTAGGAGGGGGAAGCACTGAAGCTTTCTTT.

In this sample, this clone turned up once. The chain recombines TRBV7-2 with TRBJ2-5, with TRBD2 matching 10 bases. V was pared by 1 base and J by 6 bases, with 5 bases of the junction left unmatched. Germline V gives CDR1 SGHTA, CDR2 FQGNSA. This CDR3 is built from 15 residues. In DNA form, the CDR3 reads TGTGCCAGCAGCTTAGGAAGCGGGGGGGCGAAGACCCAGTACTTC. This sequence encodes CASSLGSGGAKTQYF.

CDR3 amino acids: CASSQPGQGRNTEAFF. In DNA, the CDR3 is TGCGCCAGCAGCCAACCGGGACAGGGTCGGAACACTGAAGCTTTCTTT. The genes are TRBV4-1 and TRBJ1-1, with TRBD1 matching 9 bases. With V trimmed by 2 bases and J by 1 base, 5 bases remained unmatched. This CDR3 has 16 residues. The germline V gene has CDR1 MGHRA and CDR2 YSYEKL.

The rearrangement joins TRBV28 to TRBJ1-2; D possibly corresponds to TRBD1 (5 bases). Per the germline V gene, CDR1 is MDHEN and CDR2 is SYDVKM. Trimming removed 5 bases at V and 2 bases at J, with 9 bases between. This CDR3 has 13 amino acids. The chain's CDR3 is CASSATVNYGYTF. The CDR3 DNA follows: TGTGCCAGCAGTGCGACAGTCAACTATGGCTACACCTTC.

The gene calls are TRBV28 and TRBJ1-5; 7 positions agree with TRBD1. CDR3 length equals 11 residues. Looked up from germline, CDR1 is MDHEN and CDR2 is SYDVKM. J was trimmed by 14 bases and V by 3 bases; bases with no gene match: 4. The CDR3 region is CASSFKQGKHF. Here the CDR3 DNA reads TGTGCCAGCAGTTTTAAACAGGGGAAGCATTTT.

This chain connects TRBV5-1 to TRBJ1-6; tentatively, D is TRBD1 (6 bases). Germline CDR1 is SGHRS and CDR2 is YFSETQ. This CDR3 is 13 amino acids long. The germline V and J ends were trimmed by 5 bases and 8 bases, with 11 bases remaining between them. This CDR3 reads CASSTGYYSPLHF. The DNA for the CDR3 is TGCGCCAGCAGTACAGGGTATTATTCACCCCTCCACTTT.

The chain links TRBV3-1 (or the pseudogene TRBV3-2) to TRBJ1-1, with unresolved D. There are 14 residues in the CDR3. The germline gives CDR1 LGHDT, CDR2 YNNKEL (reference sequence). The ends were cut back, 4 bases at V and 6 bases at J, with 15 bases in the middle. In DNA, the CDR3 is TGTGCCAGCAGCCCGCTTAGGTCGGCCCCTGAAGCTTTCTTT. Translated: CASSPLRSAPEAFF.

This chain uses TRBV6-5 with TRBJ1-1; perhaps TRBD1 as D (5 bases). Germline V lookup: CDR1 MNHEY, CDR2 SVGAGI. The CDR3 covers 13 residues. This chain's CDR3 is CAIRGSGNTEAFF. The CDR3 DNA sequence: TGTGCGATCCGGGGGTCGGGGAACACTGAAGCTTTCTTT.

J is TRBJ1-2 and V is TRBV30; TRBD1 is a possible D gene (6 bases). The CDR3 loop spans 14 amino acids. Germline assignment: CDR1 GTSNPN and CDR2 SVGIG (reference sequence). V lost 2 bases, J lost 4 bases, and 14 bases lay in between. CDR3 loop: CAWSRRGLAYGYTF. DNA for the CDR3: TGTGCCTGGAGTCGCAGGGGCCTAGCCTATGGCTACACCTTC. Complete variable domain (other parts from reference TRBV30 and TRBJ1-2): SQTIHQWPATLVQPVGSPLSLECTVEGTSNPNLYWYRQAAGRGLQLLFYSVGIGQISSEVPQNLSASRPQDRQFILSSKKLLLSDSGFYLCAWSRRGLAYGYTFGSGTRLTVV.

The V gene is TRBV30, the J gene TRBJ2-7; D is possibly TRBD1 (6 bases). The germline V gene encodes CDR1 GTSNPN and CDR2 SVGIG (reference sequence). The CDR3 is made up of 15 amino acids. Trimming cost V 8 bases and J 0 bases, with 20 bases left between them. CDR3 in DNA: TGTGCCCGAGTAGGGGGACGAGGGGACTCCTACGAGCAGTACTTC. Its protein product is CARVGGRGDSYEQYF. The entire variable domain, with the rest obtained from reference TRBV30 and TRBJ2-7, is as follows: SQTIHQWPATLVQPVGSPLSLECTVEGTSNPNLYWYRQAAGRGLQLLFYSVGIGQISSEVPQNLSASRPQDRQFILSSKKLLLSDSGFYLCARVGGRGDSYEQYFGPGTRLTVT.

The gene calls are TRBV5-1 and TRBJ2-5; tentative D call: TRBD2 (6 bases). V shed 7 bases and J shed 0 bases, with 22 bases lying between them. In germline, CDR1 is SGHRS, CDR2 YFSETQ. This CDR3 region has 17 residues. CDR3 residues: CASGAAGYPAYQETQYF. In DNA, the CDR3 is TGCGCCAGCGGGGCGGCGGGGTACCCCGCGTACCAAGAGACCCAGTACTTC.

This chain connects TRBV4-2 to TRBJ1-4; 9 bases match TRBD1. This CDR3 spans 16 amino acids. CDR1 is LGHNA and CDR2 is YNFKEQ in the germline V gene. With 0 bases clipped from V and 8 bases from J, the junction kept 7 bases outside the gene matches. The CDR3 coding sequence is TGTGCCAGCAGCCAAGACCCGGGACAGGGTTCCGAAAAACTGTTTTTT. As protein: CASSQDPGQGSEKLFF.

This clone was seen just once. The rearrangement uses TRBV5-4 and TRBJ2-7; D gene unclear. Germline V lookup: CDR1 SGHNT, CDR2 YYREEE (reference sequence). CDR3 length: 13 amino acids. V lost 0 bases, J lost 5 bases, and 9 bases lay in between. The CDR3 DNA reads TGTGCCAGCAGCTTGGGGGTAGGGCACGAGCAGTACTTC. It yields the protein CASSLGVGHEQYF.

This chain uses TRBV30 with TRBJ1-6, with unresolved D. The V gene's germline CDR1 is GTSNPN and CDR2 SVGIG (reference sequence). Trimming took 5 bases from V and 3 from J, leaving 14 bases between them. This CDR3 contains 15 residues. The CDR3 loop is CAWEATGFYNSPLHF. The CDR3 DNA reads TGTGCCTGGGAGGCGACGGGATTCTATAATTCACCCCTCCACTTT.

The gene calls are TRBV7-2 and TRBJ2-7; 9 bases align to TRBD2. This CDR3 region has 15 residues. Germline loops: CDR1 SGHTA, CDR2 FQGNSA. V lost 3 bases, J lost 2 bases, and 5 bases stayed unmatched. The CDR3 here is CASSFQAGGPYEQYF. In DNA, the CDR3 is TGTGCCAGCAGCTTTCAAGCGGGGGGCCCCTACGAGCAGTACTTC. The full variable domain, rest sourced from reference TRBV7-2 and TRBJ2-7, is GAGVSQSPSNKVTEKGKDVELRCDPISGHTALYWYRQSLGQGLEFLIYFQGNSAPDKSGLPSDRFSAERTGGSVSTLTIQRTQQEDSAVYLCASSFQAGGPYEQYFGPGTRLTVT.

This clone was counted once. The chain carries TRBV18 and TRBJ1-5; 7 positions agree with TRBD1. The J segment lost 5 bases and the V segment lost 3 bases, leaving 4 bases of the junction unmatched. CDR1 and CDR2 (germline): KGHSH, LQKENI. This CDR3 is 14 amino acids long. This CDR3 reads CASSPRQGDQPQHF. In DNA form, the CDR3 reads TGTGCCAGCTCACCGCGACAGGGCGATCAGCCCCAGCATTTT.

The rearrangement links TRBV30 to TRBJ1-5, with D possibly being TRBD1 (5 bases). Germline V gene sequence: CDR1 GTSNPN, CDR2 SVGIG (reference sequence). Deletions cut 0 bases from V and 7 bases from J, with 13 bases between. CDR3 size: 14 residues. Written as DNA, the CDR3 is TGTGCCTGGAGTGTACGGGGGGGTTCCCAGCCCCAGCATTTT. Protein sequence: CAWSVRGGSQPQHF.

V gene TRBV5-8 combines with J gene TRBJ2-3; no definite D call. CDR1 and CDR2 (germline): SGHTS, YDEGEE. The CDR3 is 12 residues long. Trimming removed 6 bases at V and 2 bases at J, with 7 bases between. The CDR3 bases are TGTGCCAGCACCGCAACCACAGATACGCAGTATTTT. This codes for CASTATTDTQYF.

This chain connects TRBV7-9 to TRBJ2-3; D ambiguous. V gave up 4 bases and J gave up 5 bases, with 4 bases separating them. The germline V gene has CDR1 SEHNR and CDR2 FQNEAQ (reference sequence). This CDR3 is 11 amino acids long. CDR3 region: CASSSEDTQYF. In nucleotides, the CDR3 is TGTGCCAGCAGCTCTGAAGATACGCAGTATTTT.

This rearrangement joins TRBV7-6 to TRBJ1-3, with TRBD1 identical over 10 bases. The CDR3 runs to 19 residues. With V trimmed by 5 bases and J by 1 base, 14 bases remained unmatched. The germline V gene has CDR1 SGHVS and CDR2 FNYEAQ. In nucleotides, the CDR3 is TGTGCCAGCAGCAGACAGCGGGGGACAGGGGAGATATCTGGAAACACCATATATTTT. Protein product: CASSRQRGTGEISGNTIYF.

This rearrangement joins TRBV7-9 to TRBJ1-1; the D gene is possibly TRBD1 (6 bases). The CDR3 is 15 amino acids. Germline V gives CDR1 SEHNR, CDR2 FQNEAQ (reference sequence). V lost 5 bases to trimming and J lost 3 bases, with 16 bases between them. The CDR3 protein is CASSPTGFVDTEAFF. CDR3 nucleotides: TGTGCCAGCAGCCCAACAGGGTTCGTGGACACTGAAGCTTTCTTT.